Following are 13 T cell receptor beta chains from one sample sequenced in a study of T cells of healthy individuals. MiXCR, run by TCRdb on the 5' RACE reads, gives a single entry per CDR3 protein. Seen here are some 100,000 distinct CDR3 sequences, 17% observed once, and the top ten hold roughly 6.2%. All receptors come from a human donor in good health.

This chain connects TRBV6-2 or TRBV6-3 to TRBJ2-7, with 7 nucleotides matching TRBD1. The CDR3 totals 16 residues. Germline-derived CDR1 and CDR2 are MNHEY and SVGEGT. J was trimmed by 3 bases and V by 2 bases; bases with no gene match: 10. This chain's CDR3 is CASSYGLGTDDYEQYF. CDR3 DNA: TGTGCCAGCAGTTACGGGTTGGGGACAGACGACTACGAGCAGTACTTC.

This clonotype has at least ten counts. The chain links TRBV18 to TRBJ1-1; the match to TRBD1 covers 7 bases. The CDR3 consists of 16 residues. The V gene end was trimmed by 6 bases and the J gene end by 3 bases; junction bases not matched to a gene: 13. CDR1 is KGHSH and CDR2 is LQKENI in the germline V gene. DNA for the CDR3: TGTGCCAGCTCGTATGACAGGGCCCCTAGGGACACTGAAGCTTTCTTT. Amino acid sequence: CASSYDRAPRDTEAFF.

This clonotype has a count of ten or more. This chain uses TRBV7-9 with TRBJ1-1, with D hard to call. The V gene lost 1 base and the J gene lost 9 bases, with 0 bases spanning the gap. The CDR3 covers 9 residues. Germline lookup yields CDR1 SEHNR and CDR2 FQNEAQ (reference sequence). The CDR3 coding sequence is TGTGCCAGCAGCTTAGAAGCTTTCTTT. This sequence encodes CASSLEAFF.

In this sample, this clonotype turned up a few times. The chain carries TRBV28 and TRBJ2-7; D not resolved. Germline V gene lookup returns CDR1 MDHEN and CDR2 SYDVKM. V lost 5 bases and J 4 bases, leaving 15 bases between the germline ends. The CDR3 covers 14 residues. CDR3 loop: CASSVRVGLYEQYF. The CDR3 nucleotides are TGTGCCAGCAGTGTCCGGGTCGGATTATACGAGCAGTACTTC.

This clonotype was picked up many times. The rearrangement links TRBV18 to TRBJ1-2, with D unclear. Trimming pared 0 bases from V and 3 bases from J, leaving 2 bases between. This CDR3 has 12 amino acids. Germline V gives CDR1 KGHSH, CDR2 LQKENI. The CDR3 protein is CASSPPHYGYTF. CDR3 DNA sequence: TGTGCCAGCTCACCACCGCACTATGGCTACACCTTC.

V and J are TRBV5-1 and TRBJ2-3; TRBD2 matches at 9 bases. Germline V gene data show CDR1 as SGHRS and CDR2 as YFSETQ. This CDR3 spans 17 amino acids. V lost 1 base to trimming and J lost 0 bases; unmatched junction nucleotides: 6. CDR3 nucleotides: TGCGCCAGCAGCTTGTTCGGCGGGAGGGCTAGCACAGATACGCAGTATTTT. Protein: CASSLFGGRASTDTQYF. Using reference TRBV5-1 and TRBJ2-3 for the parts outside the CDR3, the full variable domain is KAGVTQTPRYLIKTRGQQVTLSCSPISGHRSVSWYQQTPGQGLQFLFEYFSETQRNKGNFPGRFSGRQFSNSRSEMNVSTLELGDSALYLCASSLFGGRASTDTQYFGPGTRLTVL.

This chain joins TRBV29-1 and TRBJ2-1, with 10 bases fitting TRBD1. The J segment lost 5 bases and the V segment lost 7 bases, leaving 5 bases of the junction unmatched. The CDR3 spans 13 residues. Germline CDR1 reads SQVTM; CDR2 reads ANQGSEA. The CDR3 here is CSARQGADNEQFF. CDR3 DNA: TGCAGCGCAAGACAGGGGGCGGACAATGAGCAGTTCTTC.

This clonotype was detected many times. The CDR3 DNA sequence: TGTGCCAGCAGTTTTCGAGGAGTGTCCGGGGCCGGGATCAATCGTTCACCCCTCCACTTT. Protein: CASSFRGVSGAGINRSPLHF. The chain carries TRBV12-3 or TRBV12-4 and TRBJ1-6; a weak D match, TRBD1 (5 bases). There are 20 residues in the CDR3. The germline V and J ends were trimmed by 3 bases and 9 bases, with 30 bases remaining between them.

At least ten counts were recorded for this clonotype. The chain employs TRBV20-1 and TRBJ1-5; 7 positions agree with TRBD1. The CDR3 contains 14 residues. The germline V gene encodes CDR1 DFQATT and CDR2 SNEGSKA (reference sequence). The V segment lost 6 bases and the J segment 2 bases; nucleotides outside the gene matches: 7. The CDR3 nucleotides are TGCAGTGCGAGACCAACAGGGGGCAATCAGCCCCAGCATTTT. Translated: CSARPTGGNQPQHF.

In its sample, this clonotype was seen many times. This sequence joins TRBV29-1 and TRBJ2-5, with D unresolved. Germline V gene lookup returns CDR1 SQVTM and CDR2 ANQGSEA. The CDR3 is 11 amino acids. Trimming pared 7 bases from V and 2 bases from J, leaving 8 bases between. CDR3 coding DNA: TGCAGCGGCGGACCACAAGAGACCCAGTACTTC. Protein product: CSGGPQETQYF.

The chain uses TRBV12-3 or TRBV12-4 and TRBJ1-1; D may be TRBD1 (6 bases). V shed 5 bases and J shed 5 bases, with 15 bases lying between them. The CDR3 runs to 14 residues. The CDR3 DNA reads TGTGCCAGCAGTAGGGACTCAGGGGTTACTGAAGCTTTCTTT. Translated, it gives CASSRDSGVTEAFF.

This clonotype was recorded at least ten times. This sequence joins TRBV11-2 and TRBJ2-5; D might be TRBD2 (5 bases). This CDR3 spans 16 amino acids. V dropped 2 bases and J dropped 2 bases, with 15 bases sitting between them. Germline-derived CDR1 and CDR2 are SGHAT and FQNNGV. The DNA for the CDR3 is TGTGCCAGCAGCTTATACGGGGATGGGTATCAAGAGACCCAGTACTTC. This encodes CASSLYGDGYQETQYF.

This clonotype occurred a few times. The chain uses TRBV4-3 and TRBJ2-1, with 14 bases that match TRBD2. Germline trimming cut 4 bases from V and 10 bases from J; bases unmatched to any gene: 3. This CDR3 spans 14 amino acids. Germline V gene sequence: CDR1 LGHNA, CDR2 YSLEER. CDR3 in amino acids: CASSPRTSGREQFF. The CDR3 DNA sequence: TGCGCCAGCAGCCCTCGGACTAGCGGGAGGGAGCAGTTCTTC.